These 10 T cell receptor beta chains originate from one sample sequenced in a study of beta chain features in type 1 diabetes. Findings and limits, study-wide: TCRB CDR3s were moderately but significantly shorter in Type 1 diabetes patients in all four CD4+ subsets.

The entirety of the isolated RNA underwent reverse transcription, so expressed TCRB transcripts were sequenced. Profiled with immunoSEQ multiplex PCR; TCRdb holds only in-frame clones, not every one. This sample has roughly 340,000 clones, with approximately 13% found just once. Their antigens remain unidentified. Sequencing was performed on naive CD4+ T cells from blood. These receptors were taken from a woman between 18 and 29 years old with type 1 diabetes.

This CDR3 reads CASSRMDRTYGYTF. Here the CDR3 DNA reads TGTGCCAGCAGCCGAATGGACAGGACCTATGGCTACACCTTC. The chain has TRBV7-9 and TRBJ1-2; 7 bases map to TRBD1. The V and J ends lost 5 bases and 4 bases, in that order; junction bases with no gene match: 7. CDR3 length: 14 residues. Per the germline V gene, CDR1 is SEHNR and CDR2 is FQNEAQ (reference sequence).

The chain is built from TRBV2 and TRBJ1-2, with a possible D match to TRBD1 (5 bases). The CDR3 covers 13 residues. Germline CDR1 and CDR2: SNHLY and FYNNEI. Trimming left V 5 bases short and J 4 bases short, with 11 bases between. The CDR3 sequence is CASSWSGGYGYTF. Here the CDR3 DNA reads TGTGCCAGCAGTTGGTCGGGGGGCTATGGCTACACCTTC.

This clone has only a few counts. The chain uses TRBV9 and TRBJ2-2; D possibly corresponds to TRBD2 (5 bases). This CDR3 contains 14 residues. V was pared by 5 bases and J by 7 bases, with 15 bases between. Germline V lookup: CDR1 SGDLS, CDR2 YYNGEE. The chain's CDR3 is CASSPDAEVGELFF. CDR3 sequence (DNA): TGTGCCAGCAGTCCCGACGCGGAGGTCGGGGAGCTGTTTTTT.

This clone has more than one count but fewer than ten. Other DNA sequences in this specimen translate into the identical CDR3. J is TRBJ2-7 and V is TRBV10-3; 12 bases match TRBD2. The CDR3 length is 15 residues. Trimming removed 4 bases from V and 0 bases from J; junction bases left unmatched: 1. Germline CDR1 and CDR2: ENHRY and SYGVKD. The CDR3 DNA is TGTGCCATCAGTGCGACTAGCGGGAGCTCCTACGAGCAGTACTTC. Translated, it gives CAISATSGSSYEQYF.

This clone showed up just a few times. This chain joins TRBV9 and TRBJ2-1; the match to TRBD2 covers 11 bases. Germline V lookup: CDR1 SGDLS, CDR2 YYNGEE. The CDR3 loop spans 17 amino acids. Trimming at V came to 4 bases and at J to 6 bases, leaving 12 bases not matched to a gene. CDR3 DNA: TGTGCCAGCAGCAAAACGACTAGCGGGGTATTTGGCAATGAGCAGTTCTTC. It is translated as CASSKTTSGVFGNEQFF.

This clone turned up a few times. The gene calls are TRBV30 and TRBJ1-2; the match to TRBD1 covers 9 bases. Trimming at V came to 7 bases and at J to 8 bases, leaving 5 bases not matched to a gene. The length of the CDR3 is 11 residues. Germline loops: CDR1 GTSNPN, CDR2 SVGIG (reference sequence). CDR3 loop: CALDTGGGYTF. The CDR3 nucleotides read TGTGCCTTGGACACAGGGGGCGGCTACACCTTC.

The chain joins TRBV7-2 to TRBJ1-1, with D hard to call. V lost 5 bases, J lost 1 base, and 11 bases lay in between. CDR1 and CDR2 from the germline V gene are SGHTA and FQGNSA. This CDR3 contains 14 residues. The chain's CDR3 is CASSHDSRNTEAFF. CDR3 in DNA: TGTGCCAGCAGCCATGACTCCCGGAACACTGAAGCTTTCTTT. The complete variable domain, with remaining parts taken from reference TRBV7-2 and TRBJ1-1, reads GAGVSQSPSNKVTEKGKDVELRCDPISGHTALYWYRQSLGQGLEFLIYFQGNSAPDKSGLPSDRFSAERTGGSVSTLTIQRTQQEDSAVYLCASSHDSRNTEAFFGQGTRLTVV.

This clone has only a few counts. The J gene is TRBJ1-1, the V gene TRBV5-4, with TRBD1 matching over 9 bases. The trim removed 5 bases at V and 4 bases at J, leaving 6 bases unmatched. Germline values: CDR1 SGHNT, CDR2 YYREEE (reference sequence). The CDR3 runs to 14 residues. The CDR3 spells CASRPTGGSTEAFF. The CDR3 region has the DNA TGTGCCAGCAGACCGACAGGGGGGAGCACTGAAGCTTTCTTT.

The chain uses TRBV25-1 and TRBJ2-1; 7 bases line up with TRBD2. V was pared by 2 bases and J by 5 bases, with 9 bases of the junction left unmatched. This CDR3 region has 16 residues. Germline V gives CDR1 MGHDK, CDR2 SYGVNS. As DNA, the CDR3 is TGTGCCAGCAGTGAAGGTAGGACTAGTGGCCACAATGAGCAGTTCTTC. Amino acids: CASSEGRTSGHNEQFF.

The genes are TRBV30 and TRBJ1-5, with 7 bases aligning to TRBD1. With V trimmed by 4 bases and J by 6 bases, 6 bases remained unmatched. Germline CDR1 reads GTSNPN; CDR2 reads SVGIG (reference sequence). This CDR3 contains 13 residues. The CDR3 sequence is CAWTRGPSQPQHF. The CDR3 region has the DNA TGTGCCTGGACAAGGGGGCCATCTCAGCCCCAGCATTTT.